A single sample gave rise to the 19 T cell receptor beta chains below, sequenced in a study of blood T cell repertoires in COVID-19 (dated by TCRdb to 2020 to 2021). The protocol used for the library was the immunoSEQ multiplex PCR assay. TCRdb carries this immuneACCESS record with in-frame sequences only. Its versions omit some clonotypes, under half of them owing to an unresolved V gene in the studies checked, with the rest unexplained. Across this sample there are about 110,000 clones, with 76% seen only once. Of the sample, 3.8% is held by the ten largest clones. Sequencing was performed on peripheral blood. The receptor source for this set is a woman aged 80 or over with acute or convalescent COVID-19.

The chain employs TRBV6-5 and TRBJ2-1; D perhaps matches TRBD2 (5 bases). Germline V gene data show CDR1 as MNHEY and CDR2 as SVGAGI. The CDR3 loop spans 12 amino acids. V lost 4 bases and J lost 10, with 11 bases in between. The CDR3 DNA reads as TGTGCCAGCAGTTCGGCCTTAGCGGAGCAGTTCTTC. This encodes CASSSALAEQFF.

V gene TRBV6-5 combines with J gene TRBJ2-7, with TRBD1 identical over 8 bases. The CDR3 totals 15 residues. The V gene's germline CDR1 is MNHEY and CDR2 SVGAGI. J was trimmed by 4 bases and V by 2 bases; bases with no gene match: 7. The CDR3 loop is CASSYRGQGAYEQYF. CDR3 in DNA: TGTGCCAGCAGTTACAGAGGTCAGGGGGCTTACGAGCAGTACTTC.

This clone has a handful of counts. The chain uses TRBV5-3 and TRBJ2-7, with D perhaps matching TRBD1 (5 bases). TRBV5-3 is marked as an open reading frame, function uncertain. The CDR3 is 14 residues long. V was cut by 4 bases and J by 9 bases, with 20 bases left in between. The CDR3 reads CARSMTDPPVGQYF. The CDR3 coding sequence is TGTGCCAGAAGCATGACAGATCCCCCGGTTGGGCAGTACTTC.

This clone was seen a handful of times. The chain joins TRBV7-8 to TRBJ2-5, with D possibly matching TRBD1 (5 bases). Germline V gene sequence: CDR1 SGHVS, CDR2 FQNEAQ. CDR3 length: 15 amino acids. V gave up 1 base and J gave up 5 bases, with 14 bases separating them. CDR3 coding DNA: TGTGCCAGCAGCTTAGGGCAGGGCACTGGGGAGACCCAGTACTTC. Amino acid sequence: CASSLGQGTGETQYF.

The rearrangement joins TRBV27 to TRBJ2-7; 10 bases fit TRBD2. V shed 6 bases and J 2 bases; nucleotides not matched to a gene: 7. Germline V lookup: CDR1 MNHEY, CDR2 SMNVEV (reference sequence). The length of the CDR3 is 15 residues. CDR3 sequence (DNA): TGTGCCAGCAGAATGAAAGCGGGAGGGACCTACGAGCAGTACTTC. Amino acid sequence: CASRMKAGGTYEQYF.

V is TRBV4-2 and J is TRBJ1-6; D is undetermined. Germline CDR1 is LGHNA and CDR2 is YNFKEQ. Trimming cost V 0 bases and J 10 bases, with 4 bases left between them. CDR3 size: 12 residues. CDR3 residues: CASSQDYSPLHF. CDR3 sequence (DNA): TGTGCCAGCAGCCAAGACTACTCACCCCTCCACTTT.

V and J are TRBV28 and TRBJ2-3, with D perhaps TRBD2 (5 bases). V was shortened by 8 bases and J by 3 bases, with 6 bases between the two germline ends. The CDR3 runs to 11 residues. The germline V gene has CDR1 MDHEN and CDR2 SYDVKM. CDR3 loop: CASGRTDTQYF. CDR3 coding DNA: TGTGCCAGCGGGAGAACAGATACGCAGTATTTT.

This chain uses TRBV19 with TRBJ2-3, with D tentatively TRBD2 (8 bases). The CDR3 contains 17 residues. Trimming pared 4 bases from V and 2 bases from J, leaving 19 bases between. The V gene's germline CDR1 is LNHDA and CDR2 SQIVND (reference sequence). The DNA of the CDR3 is TGTGCCAGTAGTAGGTTAAGGGGGCGGGGGGCCACAGATACGCAGTATTTT. This translates into CASSRLRGRGATDTQYF.

The rearrangement links TRBV5-1 to TRBJ2-3; TRBD1 matches 10 bases. The germline V gene has CDR1 SGHRS and CDR2 YFSETQ. J was trimmed by 4 bases and V by 5 bases; bases with no gene match: 4. This CDR3 is built from 14 residues. CDR3 sequence reads: CASRSDRGADTQYF. For the CDR3, the DNA is TGCGCCAGCAGGTCGGACAGGGGGGCAGATACGCAGTATTTT. The whole variable domain, filled in from reference TRBV5-1 and TRBJ2-3, reads KAGVTQTPRYLIKTRGQQVTLSCSPISGHRSVSWYQQTPGQGLQFLFEYFSETQRNKGNFPGRFSGRQFSNSRSEMNVSTLELGDSALYLCASRSDRGADTQYFGPGTRLTVL.

The sample holds a few counts of this clone. Other DNA sequences in this specimen translate into the identical CDR3. The chain uses TRBV4-2 and TRBJ2-7; possibly TRBD1 for D (6 bases). V was pared by 0 bases and J by 2 bases, with 11 bases between. The CDR3 has 15 amino acids. Germline values: CDR1 LGHNA, CDR2 YNFKEQ. The CDR3 bases are TGTGCCAGCAGCCAAGATCAGAGGACAGCCTACGAGCAGTACTTC. Its protein product is CASSQDQRTAYEQYF.

This clone has only one observation. The rearrangement uses TRBV12-3 or TRBV12-4 and TRBJ1-3; D is uncertain. The V gene lost 8 bases and the J gene lost 7 bases, with 12 bases spanning the gap. This CDR3 is built from 12 residues. The CDR3 spells CASGPMSNTIYF. The CDR3 region has the DNA TGTGCCAGCGGCCCAATGTCCAACACCATATATTTT.

Concerning this clone itself: The same CDR3 is also encoded by other DNA sequences in this sample. The chain is built from TRBV6-5 and TRBJ2-1, with TRBD1 matching over 8 bases. CDR1 and CDR2 from the germline V gene are MNHEY and SVGAGI. The CDR3 covers 13 residues. J lost 5 bases, V lost 6 bases, and 3 bases had no gene match. The CDR3 region has the DNA TGTGCCAGCAGCAAGGGACAGGACAATGAGCAGTTCTTC. It translates to CASSKGQDNEQFF.

The chain employs TRBV10-1 and TRBJ2-7, with 9 bases matching TRBD1. The CDR3 length is 15 residues. V dropped 3 bases and J dropped 5; count of bases not matched to a gene: 8. From germline, CDR1 is WNHNN and CDR2 SYGVQD (reference sequence). The CDR3 loop reads CASSDVRGQGNEQYF. The CDR3 DNA reads TGCGCCAGCAGTGACGTTAGGGGACAGGGAAACGAGCAGTACTTC.

The chain has TRBV18 and TRBJ1-4; D perhaps matches TRBD1 (5 bases). Per the germline V gene, CDR1 is KGHSH and CDR2 is LQKENI. The CDR3 length is 15 residues. V lost 3 bases and J lost 5, with 13 bases in between. CDR3 region: CASSPLDRFNEKLFF. CDR3 in DNA: TGTGCCAGCTCACCCCTTGACAGATTCAATGAAAAACTGTTTTTT.

This clone has a single count. The chain uses TRBV19 and TRBJ2-5; 13 bases are a match to TRBD2. After removal of 4 bases from V and 4 bases from J, the junction contained 3 bases not matched to a gene. Germline V gene data show CDR1 as LNHDA and CDR2 as SQIVND (reference sequence). The CDR3 runs to 15 residues. CDR3 sequence reads: CASSTGLAGVETQYF. CDR3 coding DNA: TGTGCCAGTAGTACTGGACTAGCGGGGGTAGAGACCCAGTACTTC. Using reference TRBV19 and TRBJ2-5 for the parts outside the CDR3, the full variable domain is DGGITQSPKYLFRKEGQNVTLSCEQNLNHDAMYWYRQDPGQGLRLIYYSQIVNDFQKGDIAEGYSVSREKKESFPLTVTSAQKNPTAFYLCASSTGLAGVETQYFGPGTRLLVL.

This clone was recorded many times. This chain joins TRBV3-1 (or the pseudogene TRBV3-2) and TRBJ2-7, with TRBD2 matching 9 bases. Germline CDR1 is LGHDT and CDR2 is YNNKEL (reference sequence). J lost 6 bases, V lost 0 bases, and 6 bases had no gene match. The CDR3 loop spans 15 amino acids. CDR3 in DNA: TGTGCCAGCAGCCAAGAGCTAGCGGGGCTGGGCGAGCAGTACTTC. Translation gives CASSQELAGLGEQYF.

The chain recombines TRBV9 with TRBJ2-3; D remains ambiguous. CDR3 length: 16 amino acids. Germline lookup yields CDR1 SGDLS and CDR2 YYNGEE. Trimming took 1 base from V and 2 from J, leaving 14 bases between them. This CDR3 reads CASSVMVATSTDTQYF. For the CDR3, the DNA is TGTGCCAGCAGCGTAATGGTGGCGACTTCCACAGATACGCAGTATTTT.

This CDR3 reads CASRPQAGGPYEQYF. For the CDR3, the DNA is TGTGCCAGCAGGCCTCAAGCGGGGGGGCCTTACGAGCAGTACTTC. This rearrangement joins TRBV7-9 to TRBJ2-7, with 10 bases lining up with TRBD2. The CDR3 runs to 15 residues. The J segment lost 4 bases and the V segment lost 6 bases, leaving 9 bases of the junction unmatched. Looked up from germline, CDR1 is SEHNR and CDR2 is FQNEAQ (reference sequence). Drawing the rest from reference TRBV7-9 and TRBJ2-7, the complete variable domain is DTGVSQNPRHKITKRGQNVTFRCDPISEHNRLYWYRQTLGQGPEFLTYFQNEAQLEKSRLLSDRFSAERPKGSFSTLEIQRTEQGDSAMYLCASRPQAGGPYEQYFGPGTRLTVT.

This clone was counted a few times. The chain combines TRBV5-6 with TRBJ1-3; no clear D gene. Germline V lookup: CDR1 SGHDT, CDR2 YYEEEE. The CDR3 totals 15 residues. Between the trimmed V and J ends, which lost 2 bases and 4 bases, there was a span of 13 bases. CDR3 in amino acids: CASSFLGRRGNTIYF. In DNA form, the CDR3 reads TGTGCCAGCAGCTTTCTTGGGAGAAGAGGAAACACCATATATTTT.